This T cell receptor (beta chain) was captured in a study of PD-L1 blockade in urothelial cancer. About the study: The year 2014 saw patients start atezolizumab, 1,200 mg intravenously every 3 weeks. Blood gave a median roughly 140,000 T cells. Findings and limits, study-wide: In blood sampled pretreatment, TCR clonality below the median predicted better survival. Stronger expansion of tumor-associated clones in blood at 3 weeks distinguished durable-benefit patients.

The CDR3 is 16 residues long. The germline V gene has CDR1 KGHSH and CDR2 LQKENI. The ends lost 6 bases at V and 0 bases at J; junction bases unmatched: 7. On this clone: Its antigen remains unidentified.

The protocol was immunoSEQ multiplex PCR, while the TCRdb copy is restricted to in-frame clones and leaves out a portion. The sample shows about 52,000 clones, about 87% of them seen only once. This TCR was sampled from a man aged 35 to 55 with urothelial cancer. The specimen comprised PBMCs, sampled around atezolizumab (anti-PD-L1) treatment. V is TRBV18 and J is TRBJ2-1; 8 bases are shared with TRBD2. Here the CDR3 reads CASSPRLASSYNEQFF. CDR3 nucleotide sequence: TGTGCCAGCTCGCCTCGACTAGCGAGCTCCTACAATGAGCAGTTCTTC. Combining the CDR3 with reference TRBV18 and TRBJ2-1 gives the whole variable domain NAGVMQNPRHLVRRRGQEARLRCSPMKGHSHVYWYRQLPEEGLKFMVYLQKENIIDESGMPKERFSAEFPKEGPSILRIQQVVRGDSAAYFCASSPRLASSYNEQFFGPGTRLTVL.